This T cell receptor delta chain is from a study of Vδ1+ human thymocytes. Study results and caveats: Highly polyclonal TRG and TRD repertoires with Gaussian CDR3 length distributions appeared in thymus.

CDR3 length: 15 amino acids. With V trimmed by 2 bases and J by 3 bases, 6 bases remained unmatched. The V gene's germline CDR1 is TSWWSYY and CDR2 QGS. Extracted RNA was reverse transcribed into cDNA. Multiplex PCR used pooled V-gene forward primers and a constant-region reverse primer to amplify CDR3s. TCRdb applied CATT to the multiplex PCR reads for clone calling. This sample yields about 73,000 delta-chain clones, of which 30% to 45% are seen a single time; roughly 0.25% belongs to the top ten. Comments on this clone: What it binds is unknown. Within the sample, other DNA sequences also encode this same CDR3.

After alphabeta T cell depletion, CD3+ Vdelta1+ Vdelta2- thymocytes were sorted. V is TRDV1 and J is TRDJ1; 7 bases align to TRDD3. The TCR sequence derives from a boy in the first two years of life who had congenital heart surgery. Sequences were obtained from Vdelta1+ gamma-delta thymocytes from the thymus. Subset described: FACS-sorted CD3+ TCRalphabeta- TCRVdelta1+ TCRVdelta2- thymocytes. The CDR3 coding sequence is TGTGCTCTTGGGGAATTTCGGGGGATCCCCGATAAACTCATCTTT. Translated: CALGEFRGIPDKLIF.